Below, 21 T cell receptor beta chains from the same sample are listed, as sequenced in a study of cytomegalovirus exposure and HLA in healthy donors. Use of 60 Vbeta and 13 Jbeta primers characterized the PCR. The repertoire was sequenced with immunoSEQ multiplex PCR; TCRdb's copy has only in-frame clones and lacks some. The sample consists of more than 110,000 clones, around 81% of them appearing once. Sequences were obtained from PBMCs. Every receptor here comes from a male donor in good health and CMV-seronegative.

The chain links TRBV4-1 to TRBJ2-5; 8 bases are a match to TRBD2. The closer fit of TRBJ2-7 to the DNA end suggests the J call may be wrong. Per germline, CDR1 MGHRA and CDR2 YSYEKL. This CDR3 has 17 amino acids. CDR3 residues: CASSQDRGSSGYYEQYF. Here the CDR3 DNA reads TGCGCCAGCAGCCAAGATCGGGGGTCTAGCGGGTACTACGAGCAGTACTTC.

This chain joins TRBV5-3 and TRBJ1-4; D gene uncertain. TRBV5-3 is identified as an open reading frame with a role that is uncertain. V lost 4 bases to trimming and J lost 8 bases, with 24 bases between them. CDR3 length: 17 residues. DNA of the CDR3: TGTGCCAGAAGCCAAGACAACGACGAGGGCAAAGGCGAAAAACTGTTTTTT. Encoded protein: CARSQDNDEGKGEKLFF.

CDR3 DNA sequence: TGTGCCAGCAGCCTTAGACAGGGGGATCACTATGGCTACACCTTC. Translating gives CASSLRQGDHYGYTF. The gene calls are TRBV9 and TRBJ1-2, with 9 bases that match TRBD1. Germline CDR1 is SGDLS and CDR2 is YYNGEE. V trimming: 4 bases; J trimming: 3 bases; junction bases outside the gene matches: 7. The CDR3 totals 15 residues.

V is TRBV4-1 and J is TRBJ2-5, with 9 bases identical to TRBD2. Trimming took 4 bases from V and 4 from J; bases not matched to a gene: 10. Germline V gene sequence: CDR1 MGHRA, CDR2 YSYEKL. The CDR3 consists of 16 residues. CDR3 amino acids: CASSLVERGVGETQYF. In DNA form, the CDR3 reads TGCGCCAGCAGCCTGGTAGAGCGGGGGGTAGGAGAGACCCAGTACTTC.

The count of this clone is one. The rearrangement joins TRBV13 to TRBJ1-1, with D possibly matching TRBD1 (6 bases). Trimming took off 1 base at V and 4 bases at J, with 13 bases between the two ends. The germline CDR1 and CDR2 sequences are PRHDT and FYEKMQ (reference sequence). This CDR3 region has 15 residues. The CDR3 here is CASSLVVLGGTEAFF. The CDR3 DNA reads TGTGCCAGCAGCTTAGTTGTCTTAGGGGGCACTGAAGCTTTCTTT. The complete variable domain, with remaining parts taken from reference TRBV13 and TRBJ1-1, reads AAGVIQSPRHLIKEKRETATLKCYPIPRHDTVYWYQQGPGQDPQFLISFYEKMQSDKGSIPDRFSAQQFSDYHSELNMSSLELGDSALYFCASSLVVLGGTEAFFGQGTRLTVV.

The chain carries TRBV20-1 and TRBJ2-1; no clear D gene. V shed 5 bases and J shed 5 bases, with 7 bases lying between them. In germline, CDR1 is DFQATT, CDR2 SNEGSKA (reference sequence). The CDR3 length is 11 residues. In DNA, the CDR3 is TGCAGTGCTCGTATAAACAATGAGCAGTTCTTC. Protein product: CSARINNEQFF.

The chain recombines TRBV27 with TRBJ2-7; TRBD1 aligns across 7 bases. Per germline, CDR1 MNHEY and CDR2 SMNVEV (reference sequence). V gave up 6 bases and J gave up 3 bases; unmatched junction bases: 14. The CDR3 extends over 16 amino acids. The DNA of the CDR3 is TGTGCCAGCAGGCGCCGGGACAGCGCGACGGGCTACGAGCAGTACTTC. Residues: CASRRRDSATGYEQYF.

The V gene is TRBV4-1, the J gene TRBJ2-7; 7 bases are a match to TRBD2. J lost 3 bases, V lost 1 base, and 15 bases had no gene match. Germline-derived CDR1 and CDR2 are MGHRA and YSYEKL. The CDR3 is 18 amino acids. CDR3 nucleotide sequence: TGCGCCAGCAGCCAAGGGGGGGGAGGAAGGGACCGACTCTACGAGCAGTACTTC. Protein sequence: CASSQGGGGRDRLYEQYF.

The J gene is TRBJ1-3, the V gene TRBV4-3; no reliable D call. Germline-derived CDR1 and CDR2 are LGHNA and YSLEER. The ends were cut back, 0 bases at V and 0 bases at J, with 9 bases in the middle. The CDR3 totals 16 residues. The CDR3: CASSQDRIFSGNTIYF. DNA for the CDR3: TGCGCCAGCAGCCAAGATAGAATATTCTCTGGAAACACCATATATTTT.

The chain employs TRBV7-9 and TRBJ2-7; the match to TRBD1 covers 10 bases. The CDR3 loop spans 15 amino acids. Trimming removed 1 base from V and 2 bases from J; junction bases left unmatched: 2. Looked up from germline, CDR1 is SEHNR and CDR2 is FQNEAQ (reference sequence). The CDR3 DNA reads TGTGCCAGCAGCTTAGAGGGACAGGGGACCTACGAGCAGTACTTC. Its protein product is CASSLEGQGTYEQYF.

The chain joins TRBV6-5 to TRBJ1-1; D call uncertain. V was cut by 2 bases and J by 4 bases, with 8 bases left in between. Looked up from germline, CDR1 is MNHEY and CDR2 is SVGAGI. The CDR3 has 13 amino acids. As DNA, the CDR3 is TGTGCCAGCAGTTACGCTACGAGCACTGAAGCTTTCTTT. Translation: CASSYATSTEAFF.

The chain links TRBV27 to TRBJ1-6; 9 bases are a match to TRBD1. The V gene end was trimmed by 3 bases and the J gene end by 10 bases; junction bases not matched to a gene: 7. The CDR3 contains 15 residues. Germline V lookup: CDR1 MNHEY, CDR2 SMNVEV (reference sequence). CDR3 DNA sequence: TGTGCCAGCAGTTTGGACGGGACAGGGTGGTCACCCCTCCACTTT. Protein product: CASSLDGTGWSPLHF.

The rearrangement links TRBV9 to TRBJ2-3, with a tentative D call TRBD1 (6 bases). The germline CDR1 and CDR2 sequences are SGDLS and YYNGEE. The CDR3 runs to 14 residues. Deletions cut 4 bases from V and 1 base from J, with 10 bases between. The CDR3 spells CASSSWTGTDTQYF. The CDR3 region has the DNA TGTGCCAGCAGCTCTTGGACAGGCACAGATACGCAGTATTTT.

This chain links TRBV7-8 with TRBJ2-7; TRBD1 matches at 8 bases. The CDR3 contains 14 residues. Trimming took 2 bases from V and 6 from J; bases not matched to a gene: 6. The germline CDR1 and CDR2 sequences are SGHVS and FQNEAQ. The CDR3 DNA is TGTGCCAGCAGCTTACGGGTCAGGGGGCCCGAGCAGTACTTC. Its protein is CASSLRVRGPEQYF.

For this clone: The identical CDR3 is also encoded by other nucleotide sequences in the sample. The CDR3 is CASRGLAGTTDTQYF. CDR3 DNA sequence: TGTGCCAGTAGGGGACTAGCGGGAACCACAGATACGCAGTATTTT. The chain uses TRBV6-4 and TRBJ2-3, with 13 positions matching TRBD2. CDR1 is MRHNA and CDR2 is SNTAGT in the germline V gene. The length of the CDR3 is 15 residues. J was trimmed by 2 bases and V by 9 bases; bases with no gene match: 5.

This chain joins TRBV2 and TRBJ1-2; 9 bases align to TRBD1. The ends lost 6 bases at V and 5 bases at J; junction bases unmatched: 7. The germline CDR1 and CDR2 sequences are SNHLY and FYNNEI. The length of the CDR3 is 14 residues. As DNA, the CDR3 is TGTGCCAGCAGAAGACAGGGGGGGGAGTATGGCTACACCTTC. Protein sequence: CASRRQGGEYGYTF.

The genes are TRBV12-5 and TRBJ2-7; no firm D call. The V end lost 4 bases, the J end lost 4 bases, and 14 bases lay between the germline ends. Germline lookup yields CDR1 LGHNT and CDR2 FRNRAP. The CDR3 extends over 14 amino acids. The CDR3 coding sequence is TGTGCTAGTGGTTCCCCACCCGACAAATACGAGCAGTACTTC. Translated, it gives CASGSPPDKYEQYF.

This clone was counted a few times. This chain uses TRBV10-3 with TRBJ1-1; 8 bases line up with TRBD1. V trimming: 5 bases; J trimming: 3 bases; junction bases outside the gene matches: 8. The CDR3 is made up of 15 amino acids. Germline values: CDR1 ENHRY, CDR2 SYGVKD. CDR3 protein: CAISSTDRVDTEAFF. For the CDR3, the DNA is TGTGCCATCAGTTCTACGGACAGGGTGGACACTGAAGCTTTCTTT.

CDR3 sequence reads: CASSLDKQAQETQYF. The CDR3, as DNA: TGTGCCAGCAGCTTGGACAAACAGGCTCAAGAGACCCAGTACTTC. The chain combines TRBV5-4 with TRBJ2-5; D may be TRBD1 (5 bases). The germline gives CDR1 SGHNT, CDR2 YYREEE (reference sequence). The CDR3 sequence is 15 residues long. The germline V and J ends were trimmed by 0 bases and 2 bases, with 11 bases remaining between them.

Concerning this clone itself: Mismatch with germline at one junction end may stem from a read error. The genes are TRBV4-3 and TRBJ2-7, with TRBD2 as a possible D gene (5 bases). Per germline, CDR1 LGHNA and CDR2 YSLEER. CDR3 length: 17 amino acids. In nucleotides, the CDR3 is TGCGCCAGCCGCCAAGGTGGGCCAGCGGATAAATCCTACGAGCAGTACTTC. Amino acids: CASRQGGPADKSYEQYF.

The chain carries TRBV10-2 and TRBJ2-3; D unresolved. The CDR3 extends over 13 amino acids. Trimming removed 8 bases at V and 2 bases at J, with 11 bases between. The V gene's germline CDR1 is WSHSY and CDR2 SAAADI. The CDR3 loop reads CASAVRYTDTQYF. The DNA of the CDR3 is TGCGCCAGCGCTGTGAGGTACACAGATACGCAGTATTTT.